The present entry profiles one T cell receptor beta chain with its context. The sample is drawn from a study of blood T cells in healthy people across ages. For the second PCR, which ran for about 7 to 11 cycles, a sample-barcoded 5' primer and a J-beta primer mix were used. Every sample gave at least 2.5 million paired-end reads containing CDR3. TCRdb itself ran the 5' RACE reads through MiXCR, one entry per CDR3 protein. Found here are around 600,000 distinct CDR3 sequences, roughly 48% of them singletons; the top ten hold about 22%. The sequenced sample was blood. The sequence was obtained from an elderly man in good health.

Here the CDR3 reads CASSQEIRNEQYF. DNA of the CDR3: TGCGCCAGCAGCCAAGAAATCCGGAATGAGCAGTACTTC. This sequence joins TRBV4-3 and TRBJ2-5; D not resolved. Trimming pared 0 bases from V and 11 bases from J, leaving 13 bases between. CDR3 size: 13 residues. Germline loops: CDR1 LGHNA, CDR2 YSLEER.